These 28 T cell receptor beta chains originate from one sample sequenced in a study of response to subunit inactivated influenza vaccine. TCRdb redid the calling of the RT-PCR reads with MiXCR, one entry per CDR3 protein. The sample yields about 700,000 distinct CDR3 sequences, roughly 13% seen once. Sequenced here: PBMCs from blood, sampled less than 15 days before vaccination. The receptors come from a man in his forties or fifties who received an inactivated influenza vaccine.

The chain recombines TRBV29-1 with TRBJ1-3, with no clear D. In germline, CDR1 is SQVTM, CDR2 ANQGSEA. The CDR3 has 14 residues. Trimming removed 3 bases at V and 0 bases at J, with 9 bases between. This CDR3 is CSVDDTSSGNTIYF. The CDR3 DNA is TGCAGCGTTGACGACACGAGCTCTGGAAACACCATATATTTT.

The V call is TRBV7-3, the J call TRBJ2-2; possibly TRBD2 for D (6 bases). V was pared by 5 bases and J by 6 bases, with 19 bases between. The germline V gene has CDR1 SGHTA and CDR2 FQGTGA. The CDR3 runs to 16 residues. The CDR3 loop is CASSVKGGTSPGELFF. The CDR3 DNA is TGTGCCAGCAGCGTTAAAGGCGGGACCTCGCCCGGGGAGCTGTTTTTT.

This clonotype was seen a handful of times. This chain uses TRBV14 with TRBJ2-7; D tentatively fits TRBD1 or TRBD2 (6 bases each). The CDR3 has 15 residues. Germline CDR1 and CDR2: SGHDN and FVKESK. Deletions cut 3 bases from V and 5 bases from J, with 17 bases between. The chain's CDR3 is CASSQQGTSGDEQYF. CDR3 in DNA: TGTGCCAGCAGCCAGCAGGGGACCTCGGGGGACGAGCAGTACTTC. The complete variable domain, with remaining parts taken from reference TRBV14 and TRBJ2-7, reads EAGVTQFPSHSVIEKGQTVTLRCDPISGHDNLYWYRRVMGKEIKFLLHFVKESKQDESGMPNNRFLAERTGGTYSTLKVQPAELEDSGVYFCASSQQGTSGDEQYFGPGTRLTVT.

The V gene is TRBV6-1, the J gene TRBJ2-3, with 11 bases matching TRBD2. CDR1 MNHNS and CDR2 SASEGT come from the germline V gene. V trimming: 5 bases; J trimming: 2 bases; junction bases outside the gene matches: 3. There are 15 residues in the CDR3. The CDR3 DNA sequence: TGTGCCAGCAGTACGGGACTAGCGGTCACAGATACGCAGTATTTT. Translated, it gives CASSTGLAVTDTQYF.

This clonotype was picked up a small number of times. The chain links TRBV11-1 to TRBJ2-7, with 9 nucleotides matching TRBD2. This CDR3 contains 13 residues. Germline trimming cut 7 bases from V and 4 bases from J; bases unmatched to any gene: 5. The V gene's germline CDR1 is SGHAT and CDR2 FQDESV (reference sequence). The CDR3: CASTLAGYYEQYF. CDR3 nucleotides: TGTGCCAGCACCCTAGCGGGATATTACGAGCAGTACTTC. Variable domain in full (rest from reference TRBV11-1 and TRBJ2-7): EAEVAQSPRYKITEKSQAVAFWCDPISGHATLYWYRQILGQGPELLVQFQDESVVDDSQLPKDRFSAERLKGVDSTLKIQPAELGDSAMYLCASTLAGYYEQYFGPGTRLTVT.

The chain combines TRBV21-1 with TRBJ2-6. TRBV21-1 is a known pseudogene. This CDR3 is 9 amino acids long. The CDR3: CASSNVLTF. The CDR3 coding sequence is TGTGCCAGCAGCAACGTCCTGACTTTC.

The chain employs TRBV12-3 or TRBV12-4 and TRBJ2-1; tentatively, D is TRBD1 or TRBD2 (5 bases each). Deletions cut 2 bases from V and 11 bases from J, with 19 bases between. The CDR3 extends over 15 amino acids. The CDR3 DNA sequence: TGTGCCAGCAGTTTAATGGGACGGGATTCCCGTAAGCAGTTCTTC. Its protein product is CASSLMGRDSRKQFF.

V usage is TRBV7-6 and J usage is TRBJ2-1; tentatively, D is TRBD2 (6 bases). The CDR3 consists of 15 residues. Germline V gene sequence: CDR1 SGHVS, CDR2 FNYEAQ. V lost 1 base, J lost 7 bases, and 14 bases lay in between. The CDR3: CASSLDNGRGNEQFF. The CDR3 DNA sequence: TGTGCCAGCAGCTTAGATAACGGGAGAGGGAATGAGCAGTTCTTC.

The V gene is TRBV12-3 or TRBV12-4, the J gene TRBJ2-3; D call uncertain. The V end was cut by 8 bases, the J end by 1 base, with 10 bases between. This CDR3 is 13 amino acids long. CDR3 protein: CASGVHRTDTQYF. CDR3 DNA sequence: TGTGCCAGCGGGGTCCATCGCACAGATACGCAGTATTTT.

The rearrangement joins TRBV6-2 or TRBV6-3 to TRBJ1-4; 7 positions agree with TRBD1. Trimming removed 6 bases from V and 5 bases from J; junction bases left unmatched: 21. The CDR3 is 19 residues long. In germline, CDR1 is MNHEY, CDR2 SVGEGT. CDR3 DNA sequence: TGTGCCAGCAGAACCCCGGTCTACGCGGGACAGTCGATCAATGAAAAACTGTTTTTT. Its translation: CASRTPVYAGQSINEKLFF.

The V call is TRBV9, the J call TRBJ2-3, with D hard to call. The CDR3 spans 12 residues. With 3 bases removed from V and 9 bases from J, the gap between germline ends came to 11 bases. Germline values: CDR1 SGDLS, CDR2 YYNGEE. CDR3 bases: TGTGCCAGCAGCGGAGACTTCTTGACGCAGTATTTT. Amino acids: CASSGDFLTQYF.

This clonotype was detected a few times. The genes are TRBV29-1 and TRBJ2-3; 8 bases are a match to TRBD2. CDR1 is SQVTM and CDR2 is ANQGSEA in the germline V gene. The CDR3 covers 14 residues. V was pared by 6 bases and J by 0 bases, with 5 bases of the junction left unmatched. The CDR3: CSVTGGTSTDTQYF. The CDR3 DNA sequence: TGCAGCGTGACGGGGGGGACTAGCACAGATACGCAGTATTTT.

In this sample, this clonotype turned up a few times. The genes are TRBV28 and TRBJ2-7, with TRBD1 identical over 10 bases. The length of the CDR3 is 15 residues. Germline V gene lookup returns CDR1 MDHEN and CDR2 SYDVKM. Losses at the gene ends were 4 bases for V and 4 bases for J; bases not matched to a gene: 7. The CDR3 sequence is CASSSGQGVTYEQYF. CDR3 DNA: TGTGCCAGCAGTTCCGGACAGGGGGTTACGTACGAGCAGTACTTC. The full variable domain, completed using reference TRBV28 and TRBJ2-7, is DVKVTQSSRYLVKRTGEKVFLECVQDMDHENMFWYRQDPGLGLRLIYFSYDVKMKEKGDIPEGYSVSREKKERFSLILESASTNQTSMYLCASSSGQGVTYEQYFGPGTRLTVT.

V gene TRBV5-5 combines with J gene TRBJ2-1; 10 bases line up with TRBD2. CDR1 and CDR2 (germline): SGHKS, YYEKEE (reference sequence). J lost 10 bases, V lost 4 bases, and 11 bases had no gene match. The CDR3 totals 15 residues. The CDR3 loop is CASSQDSLAGVEQFF. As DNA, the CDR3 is TGTGCCAGCAGCCAGGATAGCCTAGCGGGAGTCGAGCAGTTCTTC.

DNA of the CDR3: TGTGCCAGCAGCTCAACCCTCCAGGGCAGAGATGAGCAGTTCTTC. Residues: CASSSTLQGRDEQFF. The rearrangement joins TRBV5-4 to TRBJ2-1, with D perhaps TRBD1 (5 bases). This CDR3 region has 15 residues. Germline V gene lookup returns CDR1 SGHNT and CDR2 YYREEE (reference sequence). V dropped 3 bases and J dropped 8 bases, with 18 bases sitting between them.

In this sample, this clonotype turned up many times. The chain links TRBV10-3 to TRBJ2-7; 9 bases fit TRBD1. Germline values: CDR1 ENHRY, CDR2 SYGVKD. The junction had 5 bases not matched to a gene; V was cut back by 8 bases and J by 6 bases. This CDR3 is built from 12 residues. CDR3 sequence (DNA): TGTGCCATCGGGACAGGGAGCCCCGAGCAGTACTTC. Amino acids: CAIGTGSPEQYF.

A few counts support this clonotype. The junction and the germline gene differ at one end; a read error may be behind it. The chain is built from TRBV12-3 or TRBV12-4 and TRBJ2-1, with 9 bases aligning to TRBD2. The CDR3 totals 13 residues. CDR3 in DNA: TGTGCCAGCAATTTAGCGGGGGACAATGAGCAGTTCTTC. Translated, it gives CASNLAGDNEQFF.

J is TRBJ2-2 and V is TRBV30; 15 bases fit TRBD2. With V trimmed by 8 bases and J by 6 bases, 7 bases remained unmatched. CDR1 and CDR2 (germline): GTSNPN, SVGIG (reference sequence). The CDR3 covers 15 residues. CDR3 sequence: CAHGGLAGGSGELFF. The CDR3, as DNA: TGTGCCCATGGGGGACTAGCGGGAGGTTCCGGGGAGCTGTTTTTT.

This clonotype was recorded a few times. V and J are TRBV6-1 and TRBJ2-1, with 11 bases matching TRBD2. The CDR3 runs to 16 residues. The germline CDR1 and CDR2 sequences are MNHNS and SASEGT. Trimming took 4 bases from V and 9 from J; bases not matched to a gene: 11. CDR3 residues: CASSGMIAGGLTEQFF. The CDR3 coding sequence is TGTGCCAGCAGTGGGATGATAGCGGGGGGGTTGACTGAGCAGTTCTTC.

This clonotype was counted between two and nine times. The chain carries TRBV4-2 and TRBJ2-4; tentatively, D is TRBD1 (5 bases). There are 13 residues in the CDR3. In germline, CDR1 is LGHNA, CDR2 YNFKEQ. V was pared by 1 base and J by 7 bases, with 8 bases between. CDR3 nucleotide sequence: TGTGCCAGCAGCCAAGCGGCAGGGAACATTCAGTACTTC. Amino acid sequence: CASSQAAGNIQYF.

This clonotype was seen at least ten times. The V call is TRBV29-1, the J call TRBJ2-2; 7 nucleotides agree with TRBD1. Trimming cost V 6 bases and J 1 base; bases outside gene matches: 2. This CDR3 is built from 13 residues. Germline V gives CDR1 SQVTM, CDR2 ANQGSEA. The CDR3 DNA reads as TGCAGCGTAGACAGGGAGAACACCGGGGAGCTGTTTTTT. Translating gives CSVDRENTGELFF.

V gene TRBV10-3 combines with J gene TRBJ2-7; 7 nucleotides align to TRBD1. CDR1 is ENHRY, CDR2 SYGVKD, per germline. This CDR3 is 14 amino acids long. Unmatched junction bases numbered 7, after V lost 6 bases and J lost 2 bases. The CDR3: CAIRDRQGPYEQYF. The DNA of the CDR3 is TGTGCCATCAGGGACAGGCAGGGTCCCTACGAGCAGTACTTC.

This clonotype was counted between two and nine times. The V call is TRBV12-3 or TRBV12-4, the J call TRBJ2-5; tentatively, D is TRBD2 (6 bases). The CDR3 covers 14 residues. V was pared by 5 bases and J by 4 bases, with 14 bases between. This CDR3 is CASSLGHGGETQYF. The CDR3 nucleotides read TGTGCCAGCAGTCTAGGACACGGGGGAGAGACCCAGTACTTC.

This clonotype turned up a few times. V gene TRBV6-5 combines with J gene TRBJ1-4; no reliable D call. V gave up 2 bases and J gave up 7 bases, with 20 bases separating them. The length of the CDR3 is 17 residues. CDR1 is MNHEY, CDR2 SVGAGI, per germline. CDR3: CASSYLLGGRGGEKLFF. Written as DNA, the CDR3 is TGTGCCAGCAGTTACCTCCTTGGCGGGAGAGGAGGTGAAAAACTGTTTTTT.

CDR3 amino acids: CASSHTFRPYEQYF. DNA of the CDR3: TGTGCCAGCAGTCATACGTTCCGGCCATACGAGCAGTACTTC. V usage is TRBV7-6 and J usage is TRBJ2-7; D gene uncertain. CDR1 and CDR2 (germline): SGHVS, FNYEAQ. V shed 6 bases and J shed 4 bases, with 16 bases lying between them. The CDR3 is 14 amino acids.

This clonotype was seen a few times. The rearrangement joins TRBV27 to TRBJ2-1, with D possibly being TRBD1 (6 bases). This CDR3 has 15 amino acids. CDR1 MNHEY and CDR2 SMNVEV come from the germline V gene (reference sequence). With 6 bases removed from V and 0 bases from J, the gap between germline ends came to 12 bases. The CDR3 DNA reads TGTGCCAGCAGACAGGGCCACAGCTCCTACAATGAGCAGTTCTTC. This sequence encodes CASRQGHSSYNEQFF.

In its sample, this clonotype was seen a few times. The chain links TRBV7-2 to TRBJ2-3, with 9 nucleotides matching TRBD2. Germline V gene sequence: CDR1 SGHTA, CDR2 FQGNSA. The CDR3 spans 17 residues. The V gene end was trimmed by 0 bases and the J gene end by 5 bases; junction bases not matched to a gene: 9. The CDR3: CASSLAKSSGAGDTQYF. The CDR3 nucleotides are TGTGCCAGCAGCTTAGCGAAATCTAGCGGGGCTGGAGATACGCAGTATTTT.

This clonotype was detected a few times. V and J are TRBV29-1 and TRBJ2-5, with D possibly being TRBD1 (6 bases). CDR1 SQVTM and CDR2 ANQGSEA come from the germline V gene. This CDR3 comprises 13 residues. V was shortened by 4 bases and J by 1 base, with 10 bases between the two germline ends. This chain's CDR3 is CSVGLDSQETQYF. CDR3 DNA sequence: TGCAGCGTTGGATTGGACAGCCAAGAGACCCAGTACTTC.